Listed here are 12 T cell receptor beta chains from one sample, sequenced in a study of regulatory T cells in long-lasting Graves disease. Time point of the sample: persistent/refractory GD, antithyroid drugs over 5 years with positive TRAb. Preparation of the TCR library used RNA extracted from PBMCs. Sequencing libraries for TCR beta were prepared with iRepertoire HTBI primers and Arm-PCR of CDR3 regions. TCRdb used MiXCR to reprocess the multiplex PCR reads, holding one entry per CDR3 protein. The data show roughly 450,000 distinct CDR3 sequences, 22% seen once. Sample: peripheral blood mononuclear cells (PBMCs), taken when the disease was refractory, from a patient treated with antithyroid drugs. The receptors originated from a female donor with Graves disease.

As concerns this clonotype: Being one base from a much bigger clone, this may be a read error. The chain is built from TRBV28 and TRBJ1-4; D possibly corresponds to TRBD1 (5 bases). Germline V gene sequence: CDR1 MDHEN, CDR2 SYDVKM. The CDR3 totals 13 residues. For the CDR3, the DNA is TGTGCCAGCTTTGGGGGAGGGCGAGAAAGACTGTTTTTT. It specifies CASFGGGRERLFF.

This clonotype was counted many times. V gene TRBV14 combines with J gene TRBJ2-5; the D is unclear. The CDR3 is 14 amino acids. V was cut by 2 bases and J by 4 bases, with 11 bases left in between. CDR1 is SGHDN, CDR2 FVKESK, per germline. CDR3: CASSQWTAGETQYF. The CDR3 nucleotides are TGTGCCAGCAGCCAATGGACGGCTGGAGAGACCCAGTACTTC.

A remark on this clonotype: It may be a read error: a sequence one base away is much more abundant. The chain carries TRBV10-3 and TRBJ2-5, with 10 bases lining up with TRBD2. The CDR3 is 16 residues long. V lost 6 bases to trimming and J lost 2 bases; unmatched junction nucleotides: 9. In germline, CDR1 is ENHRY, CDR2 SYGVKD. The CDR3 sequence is CAISGASGRGQETQYF. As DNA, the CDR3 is TGTGCCATCAGCGGGGCTAGCGGGAGAGGTCAAGAGACCCAGTACTTC.

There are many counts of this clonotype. The CDR3 nucleotides read TGTGCCAGTAGGCCGGGACAGGGCACCTATGGCTACACCTTC. Protein: CASRPGQGTYGYTF. The rearrangement uses TRBV19 and TRBJ1-2; 9 nucleotides agree with TRBD1. CDR3 length equals 14 residues. CDR1 and CDR2 (germline): LNHDA, SQIVND (reference sequence). Unmatched junction bases numbered 6, after V lost 6 bases and J lost 4 bases.

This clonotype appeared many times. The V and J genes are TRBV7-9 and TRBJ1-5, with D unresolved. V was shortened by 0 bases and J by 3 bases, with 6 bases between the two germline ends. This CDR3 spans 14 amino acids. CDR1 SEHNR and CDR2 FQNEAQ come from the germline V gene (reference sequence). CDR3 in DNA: TGTGCCAGCAGCTTAGCTCAGCCCAATCAGCCCCAGCATTTT. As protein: CASSLAQPNQPQHF.

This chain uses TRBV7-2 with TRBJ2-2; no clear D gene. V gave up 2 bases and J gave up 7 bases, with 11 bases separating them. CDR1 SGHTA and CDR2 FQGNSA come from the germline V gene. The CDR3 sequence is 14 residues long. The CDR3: CASSLFAADGELFF. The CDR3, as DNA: TGTGCCAGCAGCTTATTCGCGGCGGACGGGGAGCTGTTTTTT.

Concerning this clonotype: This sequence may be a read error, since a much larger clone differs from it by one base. As DNA, the CDR3 is TGTGCCAGCAGTTTACGCGACCGAAGGTACTTC. It yields the protein CASSLRDRRYF. The chain couples TRBV28 to TRBJ2-3, with D unresolved. In germline, CDR1 is MDHEN, CDR2 SYDVKM. The CDR3 spans 11 residues.

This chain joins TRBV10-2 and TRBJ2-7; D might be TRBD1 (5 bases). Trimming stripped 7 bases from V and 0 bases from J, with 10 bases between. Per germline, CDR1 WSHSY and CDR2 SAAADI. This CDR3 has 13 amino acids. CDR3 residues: CASKDTFSYEQYF. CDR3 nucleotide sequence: TGCGCCAGCAAGGACACATTCTCCTACGAGCAGTACTTC.

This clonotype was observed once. The CDR3 nucleotides are TGTGCCAGCAGCTACGACAACGAGCAGTACTTC. Residues: CASSYDNEQYF. This chain connects TRBV5-6 to TRBJ2-7; D is ambiguous. Per germline, CDR1 SGHDT and CDR2 YYEEEE. V was pared by 3 bases and J by 5 bases, with 6 bases between. This CDR3 region has 11 residues.

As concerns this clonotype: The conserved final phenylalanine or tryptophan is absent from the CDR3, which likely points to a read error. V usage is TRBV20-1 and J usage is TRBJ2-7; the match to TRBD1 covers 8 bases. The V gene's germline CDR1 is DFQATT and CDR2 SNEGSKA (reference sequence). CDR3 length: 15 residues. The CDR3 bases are TGCAGTGCTAGAATAAGTGCGACAGGGGCCTACGCGCAGTACTCC. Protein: CSARISATGAYAQYS.

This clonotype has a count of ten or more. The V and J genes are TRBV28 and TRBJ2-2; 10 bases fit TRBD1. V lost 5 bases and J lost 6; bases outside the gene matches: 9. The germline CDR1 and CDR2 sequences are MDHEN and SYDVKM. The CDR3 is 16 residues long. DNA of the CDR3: TGTGCCAGCAGTATCCCGGGACAGGGGCTCCCCGGGGAGCTGTTTTTT. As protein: CASSIPGQGLPGELFF.

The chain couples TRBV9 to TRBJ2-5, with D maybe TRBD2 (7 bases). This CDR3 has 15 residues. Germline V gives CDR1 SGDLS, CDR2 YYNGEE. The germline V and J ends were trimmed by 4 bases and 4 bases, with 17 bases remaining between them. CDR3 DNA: TGTGCCAGCAGCCCCTGGGGGGGCGGGGTAGAGACCCAGTACTTC. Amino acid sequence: CASSPWGGGVETQYF.